Described below is a single TCR beta chain sequence and its context. No antigen is known for it. Base qualities are not at hand, and no much larger clone is one base apart. The data belong to a study of Graves' ophthalmopathy and Graves' hyperthyroidism (dated by TCRdb to between 2018 and 2020). Concerning the study at large: Peripheral blood was collected at initial diagnosis, before any treatment. An independent validation cohort was composed of approximately 19 hyperthyroidism patients and more than 15 patients who later progressed from hyperthyroidism to ophthalmopathy. To explore V-J signatures that distinguish ophthalmopathy from hyperthyroidism, a discovery set of about a hundred patients was enrolled, made up of 40 to 45 with ophthalmopathy and roughly 57 with stable hyperthyroidism. In six hyperthyroidism patients, the T-cell repertoire of thyroid tissue was compared with the T-cell repertoire of blood. The study used TCR beta repertoire signatures to distinguish Graves' ophthalmopathy from Graves' hyperthyroidism and to predict progression to ophthalmopathy. Following sampling, methimazole starting at 30 mg daily was administered to hyperthyroidism patients, and high-dose intravenous methylprednisolone was administered to ophthalmopathy patients. In total, some 130 blood samples were TCR-sequenced: under 45 ophthalmopathy, 75 hyperthyroidism and about 17 hyperthyroidism-to-ophthalmopathy patients.

What the research found in general, with its limitations: No statistical method was used to predetermine the sample size, and group allocation was not hidden from the investigators. Ophthalmopathy was separated from stable hyperthyroidism by the 13-signature model with roughly 87% sensitivity and about 81% specificity in cross-validation and with 80%/75% in the test set. In validation, the model predicted ophthalmopathy progression with less than 71% sensitivity and around 72% specificity; around twelve predicted patients were CT-confirmed with GO in a median of approximately 6.5 months. Most expanded thyroid clonotypes with a frequency above 0.001 also appeared in blood, which suggests that blood repertoires may reflect the immune response in the thyroid.

For repertoire sequencing, the TCR beta CDR3 regions were amplified from RNA transcripts. The first round was an RT-PCR using HTBI primers with the Qiagen OneStep RT-PCR kit, and this first round was followed by a second-round multiplex PCR, then size selection and purification. Libraries were sequenced on an Illumina HiSeq2000 using paired-end 100 bp reads. Per the source publication's procedure: Reads were processed with SOAPnuke, discarding reads with adapters, uncalled bases, mean Phred below 15, or no exact constant-primer or identifier match. COPE v1.2.5 was used to merge high-quality paired reads. Clonotypes were defined as unique nucleotide sequences and were aligned to IMGT TRB V, D and J references using MiTCR v1.1. Only V-J combinations with frequency above 0.0001 were analysed, covering more than 99% of repertoires. A TCR clonal expansion and chaos score per V-J combination was defined as the ratio of F50 clonal expansion to chaos observed in the TCRdist matrix. Welch's t-statistics and random forest were used to reduce the features to about a dozen V-J combinations, which were then used as input to a naive Bayes classifier. The similarity between thyroid and blood repertoires was quantified using the Morisita-Horn index. Through fastp at Q25 and MiXCR, TCRdb rebuilt clones from the public reads, retaining in-frame beta chains. All rows with the same CDR3 protein become a single entry with the most common DNA and genes. The V and J calls follow TCRdb's processing rather than the paper's. This sample comprises more than 550,000 distinct CDR3 sequences, roughly 39% of them detected only once. Under 3.5% of the sample goes to the ten largest clones.

A distance of 12 bases separates the germline ends of V and J, which lose 3 bases and 1 base respectively. Taken from cysteine to phenylalanine, the CDR3 has 15 residues. This entry keeps only the CDR3 DNA: 45 bases, framed from base 1. Ophthalmopathy patients had moderately to severely active disease, Clinical Activity Score of at least 3, NOSPECS grade of at least 4, and disease duration under 3 months. Anyone with other autoimmune diseases, uncontrolled infections, pregnancy or lactation was excluded from the study. Clinical symptoms, serum thyroxine, TRAb, thyroid ultrasound and orbital computed tomography formed the basis of the diagnosis. PBMCs were isolated from more than 8 ml of fresh peripheral blood by Ficoll-Paque density gradient centrifugation. Trizol reagent was used to extract the total RNA, and its quality was then checked on an Agilent 2100 Bioanalyzer.

This sequence uses TRBV12-3 or TRBV12-4 and TRBJ1-1; the D gene assignment is ambiguous. Sequenced input: peripheral blood. The TCR originated in an adult man with Graves' ophthalmopathy. In nucleotide form, the sequence is TGTGCCAGCAGTTTTTCATCCTTCGGGAACACTGAAGCTTTCTTT. Its protein is CASSFSSFGNTEAFF.